These 17 T cell receptor beta chains came from one sample sequenced in a study of CXCR3-negative and CXCR3-positive naive CD8 T cells. All TRB cDNA libraries came from 5' RACE performed with UMI labels. After re-calling the 5' RACE reads, TCRdb lists one entry per CDR3 protein, DNA absent. This table holds approximately 56,000 distinct CDR3 sequences. Sequenced sample: memory CD8+ T cells from blood. The receptors shown here come from a human donor in good health. Some clones in this sample may be carry-over from other donors' samples.

The V and J genes are TRBV15 and TRBJ2-7; TCRdb returns TRBD1, unconfirmable since there is no DNA. This CDR3 region has 13 residues. Germline CDR1 and CDR2: LNHNV and YYDKDF (reference sequence). The CDR3: CAIADGGGYEQYF. Combining the CDR3 with reference TRBV15 and TRBJ2-7 gives the whole variable domain DAMVIQNPRYQVTQFGKPVTLSCSQTLNHNVMYWYQQKSSQAPKLLFHYYDKDFNNEADTPDNFQSRRPNTSFCFLDIRSPGLGDTAMYLCAIADGGGYEQYFGPGTRLTVT.

The chain has TRBV11-2 and TRBJ1-4; the TCRdb D gene call, TRBD1, has no DNA to confirm it. Looked up from germline, CDR1 is SGHAT and CDR2 is FQNNGV. The CDR3 loop spans 16 amino acids. CDR3 residues: CASSSGQGGVNEKLFF.

The chain links TRBV12-3 or TRBV12-4 to TRBJ2-1; TCRdb designates TRBD1, a call that cannot be tested without DNA. The CDR3 has 13 amino acids. The CDR3 protein is CASTPRYNNEQFF.

This chain joins TRBV6-2 or TRBV6-3 and TRBJ2-1. From germline, CDR1 is MNHEY and CDR2 SVGEGT. The CDR3 runs 13 residues. The CDR3 here is CASSYMWNNEQFF.

The rearrangement joins TRBV7-3 to TRBJ2-5. Looked up from germline, CDR1 is SGHTA and CDR2 is FQGTGA. The CDR3 runs 13 residues. The CDR3 sequence is CASSLGSQETQYF.

The gene calls are TRBV20-1 and TRBJ2-7; the TCRdb D gene call, TRBD1, has no DNA to confirm it. Germline V gives CDR1 DFQATT, CDR2 SNEGSKA (reference sequence). The length of the CDR3 is 12 residues. CDR3 in amino acids: CSASEGGVEQYF.

The chain links TRBV6-5 to TRBJ2-7. Germline V gene data show CDR1 as MNHEY and CDR2 as SVGAGI. This CDR3 is 11 amino acids long. CDR3 region: CASSYGFEQYF.

The chain recombines TRBV7-3 with TRBJ2-1; TCRdb's D gene call, TRBD2, goes unchecked for lack of DNA. Germline lookup yields CDR1 SGHTA and CDR2 FQGTGA. The CDR3 is 17 residues long. The CDR3: CASSLAGLANSYNEQFF.

This rearrangement joins TRBV29-1 to TRBJ1-2; TCRdb picks TRBD1, but there is no DNA to check that call. The CDR3 covers 11 residues. In germline, CDR1 is SQVTM, CDR2 ANQGSEA. CDR3 region: CSVNGGGGYTF.

The chain's CDR3 is CSARVLGLAGEYEQYF. The chain has TRBV20-1 and TRBJ2-7; no DNA is available, so the TRBD2 call from TCRdb remains unchecked. The CDR3 runs 16 residues. The V gene's germline CDR1 is DFQATT and CDR2 SNEGSKA (reference sequence).

The chain joins TRBV28 to TRBJ2-1; TCRdb names TRBD1, which stays unverified in the absence of DNA. Per germline, CDR1 MDHEN and CDR2 SYDVKM. The CDR3 runs to 14 residues. CDR3 amino acids: CASSFPLIDNEQFF. The full variable domain, completed using reference TRBV28 and TRBJ2-1, is DVKVTQSSRYLVKRTGEKVFLECVQDMDHENMFWYRQDPGLGLRLIYFSYDVKMKEKGDIPEGYSVSREKKERFSLILESASTNQTSMYLCASSFPLIDNEQFFGPGTRLTVL.

The chain is built from TRBV6-6 and TRBJ2-1; the D gene TCRdb calls, TRBD2, cannot be checked with no DNA. CDR3 size: 14 residues. Germline V gives CDR1 MNHNY, CDR2 SVGAGI (reference sequence). The CDR3 sequence: CASGVASIYNEQFF.

V gene TRBV20-1 combines with J gene TRBJ2-7; checking the TCRdb D call of TRBD1 is not possible without DNA. CDR1 and CDR2 (germline): DFQATT, SNEGSKA (reference sequence). This CDR3 contains 13 residues. The CDR3 sequence: CSATGTGNYEQYF.

The J gene is TRBJ2-7, the V gene TRBV20-1. Germline lookup yields CDR1 DFQATT and CDR2 SNEGSKA (reference sequence). The CDR3 totals 13 residues. The CDR3 here is CSARDRHTYEQYF.

The CDR3 here is CASTETGELFF. The chain recombines TRBV7-9 with TRBJ2-2. The CDR3 length is 11 residues. CDR1 SEHNR and CDR2 FQNEAQ come from the germline V gene (reference sequence).

The V gene is TRBV20-1, the J gene TRBJ2-7. CDR3 length: 14 amino acids. CDR1 and CDR2 (germline): DFQATT, SNEGSKA (reference sequence). The CDR3 spells CSARDLESSYEQYF.

CDR3 sequence reads: CSVVAPDYTINHETQYF. This sequence joins TRBV29-1 and TRBJ2-5; TCRdb proposes TRBD2, but this gene call is untestable without DNA. CDR3 length: 17 amino acids. CDR1 SQVTM and CDR2 ANQGSEA come from the germline V gene. Looking up the rest from reference TRBV29-1 and TRBJ2-5 gives the full variable domain: SAVISQKPSRDICQRGTSLTIQCQVDSQVTMMFWYRQQPGQSLTLIATANQGSEATYESGFVIDKFPISRPNLTFSTLTVSNMSPEDSSIYLCSVVAPDYTINHETQYFGPGTRLLVL.